Included here is one T cell receptor beta chain sequence, with context. The antigen remains unidentified. This specimen comes from a study of T cell responses to AZD1222 COVID-19 vaccine. Some clones are missing from TCRdb's copy, which holds only in-frame ones; the method was immunoSEQ multiplex PCR. In the table there are about 150,000 clones, 88% of which are singletons. Trimming left V 2 bases short and J 5 bases short, with 10 bases between. The CDR3 is 14 amino acids. CDR1 is MNHNS and CDR2 is SASEGT in the germline V gene. Study-level results: Reportedly, nearly half of unique spike TCRs recognized epitopes outside B.1.351/B.1.1.7 mutations. Most donors were white British and more were female, and clonal diversity was possibly underestimated. The peak T cell response came first, and repertoires were sampled only after it.

Specimen: peripheral blood, collected on day 0 of AZD1222 vaccination. The TCR sequence derives from an adult in good health. This chain connects TRBV6-1 to TRBJ1-3; no clear D. In DNA, the CDR3 is TGTGCCAGCAGTGAAATGGAAGGAAGAAACACCATATATTTT. Protein: CASSEMEGRNTIYF.